The 30 T cell receptor beta chains presented below share a single source sample, sequenced in a study of blood T cells in healthy people across ages. A sample-barcoded 5' primer and a J-beta primer mix were used in a second PCR of about 7 to 12 cycles. TCRdb used MiXCR to reprocess the 5' RACE reads, holding one entry per CDR3 protein. The sample carries roughly 720,000 distinct CDR3 sequences, less than 70% recorded once. The sequencing input was blood. The receptor set was obtained from an elderly man in good health.

As regards this clonotype: At one of its ends the junction is not consistent with the germline gene, which may arise from a read error. The V and J genes are TRBV9 and TRBJ2-4, with 7 positions matching TRBD1. The CDR3 loop spans 14 amino acids. CDR1 is SGDLS and CDR2 is YYNGEE in the germline V gene. CDR3 sequence (DNA): TGTGCCGGCAGCGCCGGGACAGCTAAAAACATTCAGTACTTC. Translated, it gives CAGSAGTAKNIQYF.

The chain has TRBV20-1 and TRBJ2-4; the match to TRBD2 covers 12 bases. V lost 5 bases and J lost 0; bases outside the gene matches: 14. This CDR3 is built from 19 residues. CDR1 and CDR2 (germline): DFQATT, SNEGSKA (reference sequence). The CDR3 region has the DNA TGCAGTGCTGCCAAGACTAGCGGGAGAGAGGGGCTAGCCAAAAACATTCAGTACTTC. Translating it yields CSAAKTSGREGLAKNIQYF.

A remark on this clonotype: One end of the junction fails to match germline, which may point to a read error. This chain connects TRBV24-1 to TRBJ2-1, with TRBD2 matching over 7 bases. The CDR3 runs to 15 residues. Germline V lookup: CDR1 KGHDR, CDR2 SFDVKD. The CDR3 nucleotides read TGTGCCGCCAGTGACGTAGGCTCGGGGGGCAATGAGCAGTTCTTC. As protein: CAASDVGSGGNEQFF.

V usage is TRBV20-1 and J usage is TRBJ1-2, with D possibly being TRBD1 (6 bases). V dropped 6 bases and J dropped 6 bases, with 14 bases sitting between them. Germline values: CDR1 DFQATT, CDR2 SNEGSKA (reference sequence). The CDR3 length is 12 residues. CDR3 sequence: CSAARGPNGYTF. In nucleotides, the CDR3 is TGCAGTGCCGCCAGGGGACCGAATGGCTACACCTTC.

As to this clonotype: Sequence at one end of the junction differs from germline and may be a read error. The chain links TRBV15 to TRBJ2-5; D gene unclear. CDR3 length: 14 residues. Germline V gene data show CDR1 as LNHNV and CDR2 as YYDKDF (reference sequence). The DNA for the CDR3 is TGTGCCACCGGCAGAGACGGCAGACAAGAGACCCAGTACTTC. Translation: CATGRDGRQETQYF.

The rearrangement uses TRBV28 and TRBJ1-5; 7 positions match TRBD1. CDR3 size: 16 residues. With 7 bases clipped from V and 3 bases from J, the junction kept 12 bases outside the gene matches. The germline V gene encodes CDR1 MDHEN and CDR2 SYDVKM. CDR3 protein: CASKSLETGFNQPQHF. In DNA, the CDR3 is TGTGCCAGCAAGTCCCTAGAGACAGGGTTCAATCAGCCCCAGCATTTT.

This chain joins TRBV6-5 and TRBJ2-3; TRBD2 matches at 8 bases. The ends lost 6 bases at V and 6 bases at J; junction bases unmatched: 11. This CDR3 is built from 15 residues. Looked up from germline, CDR1 is MNHEY and CDR2 is SVGAGI. The CDR3 reads CASRFGTSGMDTQYF. The CDR3 coding sequence is TGTGCCAGCAGGTTTGGGACTAGTGGGATGGATACGCAGTATTTT.

This chain uses TRBV6-5 with TRBJ1-5; the match to TRBD1 covers 12 bases. The germline gives CDR1 MNHEY, CDR2 SVGAGI. The CDR3 consists of 19 residues. Unmatched junction bases numbered 12, after V lost 2 bases and J lost 4 bases. The CDR3 loop is CASSYTGTGGEYRNQPQHF. CDR3 bases: TGTGCCAGCAGTTACACCGGGACAGGGGGCGAATATAGGAATCAGCCCCAGCATTTT.

This clonotype was detected only a few times. V is TRBV2 and J is TRBJ2-7; D ambiguous. Germline assignment: CDR1 SNHLY and CDR2 FYNNEI. Trimming took off 8 bases at V and 2 bases at J, with 13 bases between the two ends. The CDR3 runs 13 residues. The CDR3 nucleotides read TGTGCCAGCGGGTCTGAGCGAACCTACGAGCAGTACTTC. It codes for CASGSERTYEQYF.

The V call is TRBV15, the J call TRBJ1-2; possibly TRBD1 for D (5 bases). Trimming cost V 5 bases and J 3 bases, with 16 bases left between them. CDR1 is LNHNV and CDR2 is YYDKDF in the germline V gene (reference sequence). The CDR3 has 15 residues. The CDR3 nucleotides read TGTGCCACCAGCGGCAGCATGGGACGGGACTATGGCTACACCTTC. Translated: CATSGSMGRDYGYTF.

V is TRBV18 and J is TRBJ1-1; 9 positions match TRBD1. Germline V lookup: CDR1 KGHSH, CDR2 LQKENI. The CDR3 length is 16 residues. V lost 3 bases, J lost 0 bases, and 5 bases stayed unmatched. DNA of the CDR3: TGTGCCAGCTCACCTCGACAGGGGGGTCTGAACACTGAAGCTTTCTTT. This encodes CASSPRQGGLNTEAFF.

The chain employs TRBV6-1 and TRBJ2-1, with TRBD2 as a possible D gene (6 bases). The V and J ends lost 5 bases and 3 bases respectively, with 17 bases between them. This CDR3 is 16 amino acids long. CDR1 and CDR2 (germline): MNHNS, SASEGT. CDR3 loop: CASSPPRAGSYNEQFF. In DNA, the CDR3 is TGTGCCAGCAGTCCCCCCCGCGCCGGGAGCTACAATGAGCAGTTCTTC.

To note about this clonotype: Relative to the germline gene, one junction end is altered; a read error may explain this. This CDR3 is CASKGLNTEAFF. CDR3 DNA: TGTGCCAGCAAAGGCCTGAACACTGAAGCCTTCTTT. The gene calls are TRBV2 and TRBJ1-1, with D hard to call. This CDR3 is built from 12 residues. Germline CDR1 SNHLY, CDR2 FYNNEI.

This clonotype was recorded a few times. The rearrangement joins TRBV20-1 to TRBJ2-5, with TRBD2 matching over 11 bases. The DNA end is a closer match to TRBJ2-7, so the J assignment may be wrong. Germline V gives CDR1 DFQATT, CDR2 SNEGSKA (reference sequence). CDR3 length: 12 residues. The CDR3 here is CSAWLAGGEQYF. The CDR3 region has the DNA TGCAGTGCTTGGCTAGCGGGAGGCGAGCAGTACTTC.

This rearrangement joins TRBV18 to TRBJ1-4; weak D call: TRBD1 (5 bases). CDR1 and CDR2 from the germline V gene are KGHSH and LQKENI. With 2 bases removed from V and 8 bases from J, the gap between germline ends came to 12 bases. This CDR3 region has 14 residues. In DNA, the CDR3 is TGTGCCAGCTCACCAAGTAGGGACGGCGAAAAACTGTTTTTT. Its translation: CASSPSRDGEKLFF.

The chain has TRBV7-6 and TRBJ2-5; 11 positions match TRBD1. The end of the DNA aligns better with TRBJ2-7, so the J call may be wrong. The CDR3 loop spans 16 amino acids. Per the germline V gene, CDR1 is SGHVS and CDR2 is FNYEAQ. This CDR3 is CASSLGGTGGSYEQYF. The CDR3 coding sequence is TGTGCCAGCAGCTTAGGGGGGACAGGGGGATCTTACGAGCAGTACTTC.

This clonotype was counted only a few times. This rearrangement joins TRBV7-3 to TRBJ2-1, with D unclear. There are 16 residues in the CDR3. Germline-derived CDR1 and CDR2 are SGHTA and FQGTGA. V lost 5 bases and J lost 0, with 14 bases in between. As DNA, the CDR3 is TGTGCCAGCAGCCCCGTCGGCGACGGCTCCTACAATGAGCAGTTCTTC. Residues: CASSPVGDGSYNEQFF.

The chain links TRBV6-5 to TRBJ2-5; TRBD2 matches 9 bases. V shed 0 bases, J shed 1 base, and the junction held 3 bases outside the gene matches. Germline lookup yields CDR1 MNHEY and CDR2 SVGAGI. There are 16 residues in the CDR3. The CDR3 nucleotides read TGTGCCAGCAGTTACTCGTTAGCGGGGGCCCAAGAGACCCAGTACTTC. Its translation is CASSYSLAGAQETQYF.

The chain joins TRBV6-6 to TRBJ2-3; the D is unclear. Germline assignment: CDR1 MNHNY and CDR2 SVGAGI (reference sequence). V was clipped by 6 bases and J by 14 bases, with 18 bases between them. This CDR3 is 12 amino acids long. This chain's CDR3 is CASRGPTGDAYF. In DNA, the CDR3 is TGTGCCAGCAGAGGCCCCACCGGAGACGCGTATTTT.

This clonotype has just a few counts. The rearrangement joins TRBV12-3 or TRBV12-4 to TRBJ2-1, with TRBD2 identical over 7 bases. The J segment lost 7 bases and the V segment lost 3 bases, leaving 9 bases of the junction unmatched. The CDR3 spans 15 residues. The CDR3 coding sequence is TGTGCCAGCAGTTTTTGGGCGGGAGTCGGAAATGAGCAGTTCTTC. It yields the protein CASSFWAGVGNEQFF.

The rearrangement links TRBV20-1 to TRBJ2-1; 15 bases are a match to TRBD2. The J call may be wrong; the DNA end is better matched by TRBJ2-7. CDR1 is DFQATT and CDR2 is SNEGSKA in the germline V gene (reference sequence). This CDR3 contains 20 residues. CDR3 protein: CSARPGLAGGPSLSYNEQYF. The CDR3 bases are TGCAGTGCTAGACCCGGACTAGCGGGAGGGCCCTCGTTATCCTACAATGAGCAGTACTTC.

The chain has TRBV20-1 and TRBJ2-3; the D gene could be TRBD1 or TRBD2 (5 bases each). Between the trimmed V and J ends, which lost 0 bases and 14 bases, there was a span of 30 bases. The CDR3 covers 17 residues. Looked up from germline, CDR1 is DFQATT and CDR2 is SNEGSKA (reference sequence). The CDR3 DNA sequence: TGCAGTGCTAGAGAGAGGCTAGTGGGAGCAGGGCACAGATACGCGTATTTT. Translating gives CSARERLVGAGHRYAYF.

Many counts were recorded for this clonotype. The CDR3 sequence: CSVGHLYEQYF. In DNA, the CDR3 is TGCAGCGTTGGCCATCTCTACGAGCAGTACTTC. The chain uses TRBV29-1 and TRBJ2-7, with D unclear. The CDR3 has 11 residues. The germline V and J ends were trimmed by 4 bases and 3 bases, with 7 bases remaining between them. CDR1 and CDR2 from the germline V gene are SQVTM and ANQGSEA.

The J gene is TRBJ2-1, the V gene TRBV12-3 or TRBV12-4; 8 positions agree with TRBD2. Losses at the gene ends were 1 base for V and 4 bases for J; bases not matched to a gene: 6. The CDR3 contains 16 residues. This chain's CDR3 is CASSLVRTSFYNEQFF. The CDR3 DNA is TGTGCCAGCAGTTTAGTAAGGACTAGCTTTTACAATGAGCAGTTCTTC.

This clonotype has just a few counts. The rearrangement uses TRBV29-1 and TRBJ2-7; possibly TRBD2 for D (5 bases). The CDR3 has 14 amino acids. Germline-derived CDR1 and CDR2 are SQVTM and ANQGSEA. V dropped 6 bases and J dropped 4 bases, with 19 bases sitting between them. CDR3 amino acids: CSVRGGQVSYEQYF. The DNA for the CDR3 is TGCAGCGTCCGAGGCGGGCAAGTGTCTTACGAGCAGTACTTC.

This clonotype was recorded only once. The rearrangement uses TRBV6-1 and TRBJ2-1; TRBD2 agrees at 13 bases. With 6 bases clipped from V and 10 bases from J, the junction kept 15 bases outside the gene matches. The length of the CDR3 is 17 residues. Per the germline V gene, CDR1 is MNHNS and CDR2 is SASEGT. The CDR3 DNA follows: TGTGCCAGCAGCCACGGGACTAGCGGGATAGGATCCTACGAGCAGTTCTTC. Amino acids: CASSHGTSGIGSYEQFF.

This clonotype was found a few times. The chain combines TRBV29-1 with TRBJ1-2; D ambiguous. V was shortened by 3 bases and J by 4 bases, with 9 bases between the two germline ends. The germline V gene has CDR1 SQVTM and CDR2 ANQGSEA. The CDR3 has 12 residues. CDR3 region: CSVDKGGYGYTF. CDR3 DNA: TGCAGCGTTGACAAGGGAGGCTATGGCTACACCTTC.

V gene TRBV6-2 or TRBV6-3 combines with J gene TRBJ2-3; 8 positions agree with TRBD2. The V and J ends lost 5 bases and 14 bases, in that order; junction bases with no gene match: 21. Germline V gene sequence: CDR1 MNHEY, CDR2 SVGEGT. This CDR3 is 16 amino acids long. The CDR3 sequence: CASSPSAGGAHRYAYF. DNA for the CDR3: TGTGCCAGCAGTCCGTCGGCGGGAGGTGCGCACAGATACGCGTATTTT.

This chain uses TRBV6-4 with TRBJ1-2, with 10 bases lining up with TRBD1. This CDR3 has 13 amino acids. Germline-derived CDR1 and CDR2 are MRHNA and SNTAGT. Unmatched junction bases numbered 7, after V lost 7 bases and J lost 8 bases. CDR3 nucleotide sequence: TGTGCCAGCACTCCCGGGACAGGGGCCGGCTACACCTTC. Amino acid sequence: CASTPGTGAGYTF.

V usage is TRBV10-1 and J usage is TRBJ2-4; D is possibly TRBD1 (6 bases). The CDR3 contains 15 residues. Germline assignment: CDR1 WNHNN and CDR2 SYGVQD (reference sequence). V dropped 6 bases and J dropped 1 base, with 13 bases sitting between them. The CDR3 bases are TGCGCCAGCAGGAAACTAAGGGGGGCCAAAAACATTCAGTACTTC. It translates to CASRKLRGAKNIQYF.